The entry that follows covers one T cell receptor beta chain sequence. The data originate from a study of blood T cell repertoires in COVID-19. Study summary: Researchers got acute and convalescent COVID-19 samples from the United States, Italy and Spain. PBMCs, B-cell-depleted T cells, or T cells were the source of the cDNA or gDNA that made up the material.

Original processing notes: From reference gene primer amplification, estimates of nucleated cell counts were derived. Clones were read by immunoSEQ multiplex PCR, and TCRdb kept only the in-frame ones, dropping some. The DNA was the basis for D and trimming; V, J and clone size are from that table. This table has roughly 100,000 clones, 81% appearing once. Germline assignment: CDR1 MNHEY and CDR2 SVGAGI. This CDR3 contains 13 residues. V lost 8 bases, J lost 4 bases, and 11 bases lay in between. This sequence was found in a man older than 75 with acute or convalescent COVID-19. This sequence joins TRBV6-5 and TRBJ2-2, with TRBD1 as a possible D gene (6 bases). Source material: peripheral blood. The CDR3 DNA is TGTGCCAGCGGGCAGGGGATCACCGGGGAGCTGTTTTTT. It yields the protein CASGQGITGELFF.